This T cell receptor beta chain comes out of a study of blood T cell repertoires in COVID-19. Across the whole study: Sites in the United States, Italy and Spain provided acute and convalescent COVID-19 samples. PBMCs, B-cell-depleted T cells, or T cells were the source of the cDNA or gDNA that made up the material.

Participants' reported clinical history set cohort assignment. Germline CDR1 SGHNT, CDR2 YYREEE (reference sequence). V was clipped by 4 bases and J by 5 bases; unmatched bases: 3. The CDR3 covers 13 residues. Authors' analysis steps: Amplification of reference gene primers provided the estimated nucleated cell counts. Profiling relied on immunoSEQ multiplex PCR, and the TCRdb table lists in-frame clones only, not all of them. V, J and clone size were drawn from that table, and D and trimming were deduced from the DNA. The data show about 180,000 clones, about 82% seen once. The clonotype originates from a young woman who had recovered from COVID-19. This chain links TRBV5-4 with TRBJ2-5; 9 bases are a match to TRBD1. The specimen was PBMCs or T cells enriched from blood (not recorded which). This CDR3 is CASSEGQGETQYF. In DNA form, the CDR3 reads TGTGCCAGCAGCGAAGGACAGGGGGAGACCCAGTACTTC.